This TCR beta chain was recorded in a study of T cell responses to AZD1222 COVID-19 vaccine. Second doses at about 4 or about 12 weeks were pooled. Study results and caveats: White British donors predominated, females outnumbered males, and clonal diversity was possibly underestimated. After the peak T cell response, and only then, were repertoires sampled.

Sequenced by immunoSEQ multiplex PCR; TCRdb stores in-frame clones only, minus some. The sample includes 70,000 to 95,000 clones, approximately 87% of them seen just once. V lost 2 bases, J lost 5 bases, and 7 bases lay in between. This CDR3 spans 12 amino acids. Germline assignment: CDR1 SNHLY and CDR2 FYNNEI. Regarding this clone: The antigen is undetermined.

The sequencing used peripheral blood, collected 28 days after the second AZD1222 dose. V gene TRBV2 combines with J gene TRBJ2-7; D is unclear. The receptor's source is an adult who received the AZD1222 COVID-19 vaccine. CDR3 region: CASSELGNEQYF. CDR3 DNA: TGTGCCAGCAGTGAATTAGGGAACGAGCAGTACTTC.